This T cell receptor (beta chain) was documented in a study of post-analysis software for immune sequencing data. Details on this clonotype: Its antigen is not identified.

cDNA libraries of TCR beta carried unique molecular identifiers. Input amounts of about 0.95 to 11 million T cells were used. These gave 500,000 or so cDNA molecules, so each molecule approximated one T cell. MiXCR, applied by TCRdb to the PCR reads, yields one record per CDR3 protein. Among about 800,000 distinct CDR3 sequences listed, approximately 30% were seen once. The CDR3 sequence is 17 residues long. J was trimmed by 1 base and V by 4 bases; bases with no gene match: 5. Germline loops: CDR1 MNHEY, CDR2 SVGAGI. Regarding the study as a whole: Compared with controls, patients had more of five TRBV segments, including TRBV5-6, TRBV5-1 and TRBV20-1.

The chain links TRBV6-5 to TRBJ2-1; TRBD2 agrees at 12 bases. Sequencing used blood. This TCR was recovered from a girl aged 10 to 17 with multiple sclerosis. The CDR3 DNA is TGTGCCAGCAGTTCCCTGACTAGCGGGGGATCCTACAATGAGCAGTTCTTC. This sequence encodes CASSSLTSGGSYNEQFF.